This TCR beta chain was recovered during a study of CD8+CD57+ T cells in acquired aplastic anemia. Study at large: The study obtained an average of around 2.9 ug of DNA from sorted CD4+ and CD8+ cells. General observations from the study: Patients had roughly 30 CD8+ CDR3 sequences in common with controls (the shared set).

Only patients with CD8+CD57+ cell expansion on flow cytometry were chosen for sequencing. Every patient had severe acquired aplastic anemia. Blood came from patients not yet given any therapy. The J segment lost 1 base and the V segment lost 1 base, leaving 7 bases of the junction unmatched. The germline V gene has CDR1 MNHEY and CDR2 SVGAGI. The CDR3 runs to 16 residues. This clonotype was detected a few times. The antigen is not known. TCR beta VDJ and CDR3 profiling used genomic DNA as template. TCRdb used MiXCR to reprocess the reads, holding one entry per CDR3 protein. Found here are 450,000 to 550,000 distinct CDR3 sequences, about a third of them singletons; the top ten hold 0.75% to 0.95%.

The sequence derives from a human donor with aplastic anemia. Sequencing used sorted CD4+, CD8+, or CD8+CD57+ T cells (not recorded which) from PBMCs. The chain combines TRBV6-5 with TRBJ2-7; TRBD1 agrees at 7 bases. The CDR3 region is CASSYFGTATSYEQYF. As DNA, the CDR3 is TGTGCCAGCAGTTACTTCGGGACAGCCACATCCTACGAGCAGTACTTC.